The clone carrying this T cell receptor beta chain was counted a few times. Its antigen remains unknown. This specimen belongs to a study of response to subunit inactivated influenza vaccine. The study, taken as a whole, reports: That few new T cells are recruited by each seasonal influenza vaccination was the authors' suggestion.

A single record per CDR3 protein comes from TCRdb applying MiXCR to the RT-PCR reads. The data show 500,000 to 600,000 distinct CDR3 sequences, 12% to 15% seen once. There are 17 residues in the CDR3. Trimming cost V 1 base and J 0 bases, with 15 bases left between them. Per the germline V gene, CDR1 is MGHRA and CDR2 is YSYEKL. The chain combines TRBV4-1 with TRBJ1-1; D remains ambiguous. The clonotype comes from a man aged 45-65 years who received an inactivated influenza vaccine. This specimen was PBMCs from blood, taken roughly 13 days after vaccination. The CDR3 reads CASSQGIGSYLNTEAFF. As DNA, the CDR3 is TGCGCCAGCAGCCAAGGTATAGGGTCGTACTTGAACACTGAAGCTTTCTTT.